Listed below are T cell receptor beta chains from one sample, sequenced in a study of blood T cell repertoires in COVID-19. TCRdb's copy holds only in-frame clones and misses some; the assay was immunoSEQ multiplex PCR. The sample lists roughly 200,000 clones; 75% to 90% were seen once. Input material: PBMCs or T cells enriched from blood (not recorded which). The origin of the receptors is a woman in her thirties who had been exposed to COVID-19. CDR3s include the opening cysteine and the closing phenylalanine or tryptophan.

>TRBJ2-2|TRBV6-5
CASTPFSDYTGELFF
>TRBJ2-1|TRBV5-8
CASSPGTGRYNEQFF
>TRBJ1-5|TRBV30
CAWSVKIGGGQPQHF
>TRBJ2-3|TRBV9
CASSARLALSTQDTQYF
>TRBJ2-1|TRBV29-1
CSVDTSSYNEQFF
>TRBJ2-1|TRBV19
CASSIFGFKGPSSYNEQFF
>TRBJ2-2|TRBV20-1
CSASDRGTTGELFF
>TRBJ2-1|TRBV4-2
CASSGLDRLNNEQFF
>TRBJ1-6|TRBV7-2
CASSLRDSYNSPLHF
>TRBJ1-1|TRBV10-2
CASSETVNTEAFF
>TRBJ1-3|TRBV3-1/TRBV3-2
CASSQSGSGNTIYF
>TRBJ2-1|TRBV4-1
CASGLAGSSYNEQFF
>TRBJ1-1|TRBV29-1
CSVEVQGLHTEAFF
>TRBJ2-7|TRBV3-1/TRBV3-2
CATPQVGISSYEQYF
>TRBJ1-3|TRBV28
CASALTASGNTIYF